This TCR beta chain is drawn from a study of cytomegalovirus exposure and HLA in healthy donors. The PCR employed 60 Vbeta primers together with 13 Jbeta primers. Some clones are missing from TCRdb's copy, which holds only in-frame ones; the method was immunoSEQ multiplex PCR. The sample yields about 190,000 clones, 85% seen once. Trimming took 7 bases from V and 8 from J; bases not matched to a gene: 7. Germline V gives CDR1 MNHNS, CDR2 SASEGT. There are 14 residues in the CDR3. With respect to this clone: Antigen unknown.

Study-level results: CMV serostatus was the only immune exposure information that was available. It is likely that the observed cluster of highly shared sequence variants was a sequencing artifact. A later examination showed that TCR association rates differed by HLA locus, with DRB1 most and HLA-C fewest.

Healthy bone marrow donors supplied every sample. This chain links TRBV6-1 with TRBJ2-1; TRBD2 matches at 11 bases. The origin of this receptor is a boy aged 2 to 9 in good health and CMV-seronegative. Sequencing input: PBMCs. The CDR3 loop reads CASKETSGNDEQFF. The CDR3 DNA reads TGTGCCAGCAAGGAGACTAGCGGGAATGATGAGCAGTTCTTC.